The clone carrying this T cell receptor beta chain appeared a single time. What it binds is unknown. No infections or other immune events were documented during collection. The sample originates from a study of identifying expanded T cells in peripheral blood. V was cut by 8 bases and J by 7 bases, with 15 bases left in between. This CDR3 is built from 13 residues. Germline V CDR1 and CDR2: MDHEN, SYDVKM. Whole-study findings and limits: Technical replicates showed around 1.3 changed clones; two weeks about 16; four weeks 19.

The protocol was immunoSEQ multiplex PCR, while the TCRdb copy is restricted to in-frame clones and leaves out a portion. Of about 78,000 clones in the sample, more than 75% are singletons; the top ten hold roughly 19%. Sequenced: blood. The chain carries TRBV28 and TRBJ2-1; tentatively, D is TRBD1 or TRBD2 (5 bases each). The receptor was derived from a person between 18 and 75 years old in good health. The CDR3 sequence: CASLEGWWNEQFF. CDR3 DNA sequence: TGTGCCAGCCTCGAGGGGTGGTGGAATGAGCAGTTCTTC. The complete variable domain, with remaining parts taken from reference TRBV28 and TRBJ2-1, reads DVKVTQSSRYLVKRTGEKVFLECVQDMDHENMFWYRQDPGLGLRLIYFSYDVKMKEKGDIPEGYSVSREKKERFSLILESASTNQTSMYLCASLEGWWNEQFFGPGTRLTVL.